This is a list of T cell receptor beta chains from one sample in a study of T cells in localized non-small cell lung cancer. Assay used: immunoSEQ multiplex PCR; TCRdb lists only in-frame clones, some missing. The table shows some 1,400 clones, with about 19% occurring only once. This specimen was lung tumor tissue, taken before any cancer treatment. The receptors derive from a female donor at least 60 years old with stage I squamous cell lung carcinoma. CDR3s include the opening cysteine and the closing phenylalanine or tryptophan. D genes are given only for firm matches. Part of the rows lack a size; the others show once, few, many or a class for expanded clones.

v_call	j_call	d_call	clone_size	cdr3_nt	cdr3_aa
TRBV15	TRBJ1-1	TRBD1	.	TGTGCCACCAGCAGATACAGGGGGGAGGCGAACACTGAAGCTTTCTTT	CATSRYRGEANTEAFF
TRBV11-3	TRBJ2-5	.	few	TGTGCCAGCAGCTTGTTATCCCTATCTGGGGGTGAGACCCAGTACTTC	CASSLLSLSGGETQYF
TRBV28	TRBJ2-3	TRBD1	.	TGTGCCAGCGCCAGGGGGACAGGTAACACAGATACGCAGTATTTT	CASARGTGNTDTQYF
TRBV28	TRBJ1-2	.	few	TGTGCCAGCACGGCAGAGAACTATGGCTACACCTTC	CASTAENYGYTF
TRBV11-3	TRBJ2-1	.	few	TGTGCCAGCAGCTTGCAAGACAGTGCCTACAATGAGCAGTTCTTC	CASSLQDSAYNEQFF
TRBV11-3	TRBJ1-4	TRBD1	few	TGTGCCAGCAGCTTCAACAGGGGAACTAATGAAAAACTGTTTTTT	CASSFNRGTNEKLFF
TRBV6-8	TRBJ2-7	TRBD2	.	TGTGCCAGCAGTCTTCTAGCGGGACCCTCCTACGAGCAGTACTTC	CASSLLAGPSYEQYF
TRBV6-8	TRBJ2-1	TRBD1	few	TGTGCCAGCAGTTACTCGTCGAGACAGGGGGCGGATGAGCAGTTCTTC	CASSYSSRQGADEQFF
TRBV29-1	TRBJ1-3	.	.	TGCAGCGGAGGGGACATCACTTCTGGAAACACCATATATTTT	CSGGDITSGNTIYF
TRBV7-1	TRBJ2-1	TRBD2	few	TGTGCCAGCAGCATCACCGGGACTAGCGGTAATGAGCAGTTCTTC	CASSITGTSGNEQFF
TRBV18	TRBJ1-2	.	.	TGTGCCAGCTCACCTAAAAACCCTCAGGGCAACGACTTCTATGGCTACACCTTC	CASSPKNPQGNDFYGYTF
TRBV9	TRBJ2-1	TRBD2	few	TGTGCCAGCAGCCCCTCACCCAAGCGGGGAAGCAATGAGCAGTTCTTC	CASSPSPKRGSNEQFF
TRBV4-1	TRBJ1-4	TRBD1	few	TGCGCCAGCAGCGAGGGACAGGGACGCGAAAAACTGTTTTTT	CASSEGQGREKLFF
TRBV30	TRBJ1-5	.	few	TGTGCCTGGGGACAGTATAGCAATCAGCCCCAGCATTTT	CAWGQYSNQPQHF
TRBV11-3	TRBJ2-7	TRBD1	few	TGTGCCAGCAGCTCTACGGGACAGTCCTACGAGCAGTACTTC	CASSSTGQSYEQYF
TRBV19	TRBJ2-1	.	.	TGTGCCAGTAGTCCAACCTCCAGGGGCGGGTACAATGAGCAGTTCTTC	CASSPTSRGGYNEQFF
TRBV2	TRBJ1-2	.	few	TGTGCCAGCAGGGAGCAGACAGGCTATGGCTACACCTTC	CASREQTGYGYTF
TRBV6-8	TRBJ2-3	.	.	TGTGCCAGCAGTTACTCGAGCGGCCCCGTGGCAGATACGCAGTATTTT	CASSYSSGPVADTQYF
TRBV6-8	TRBJ1-2	.	few	TGTGCCAGCGCCAGGTCTAACTATGGCTACACCTTC	CASARSNYGYTF
TRBV6-8	TRBJ1-2	TRBD1	.	TGTGCCAGCAAGGGACAGGAGAACTATGGCTACACCTTC	CASKGQENYGYTF
TRBV9	TRBJ2-1	TRBD2	few	TGTGCCAGCAGTGTTCCTAGCGGGAGGGCCGGCTTTCGCAATGAGCAGTTCTTC	CASSVPSGRAGFRNEQFF
TRBV12-5	TRBJ2-7	.	.	TGTGCCAGCTCACTTACACAGGGTAGGGAGCAGTACTTC	CASSLTQGREQYF
TRBV19	TRBJ2-3	TRBD1	.	TGTGCCAGTAGTATTAGACAGGGGGCTCCTGATACGCAGTATTTT	CASSIRQGAPDTQYF
TRBV19	TRBJ1-1	.	large	TGTGCCAGTAGTATGCGAGGCGGGGAAGGGGACACTGAAGCTTTCTTT	CASSMRGGEGDTEAFF
TRBV5-1	TRBJ1-4	.	.	TGCGCCAGCAGCTTGGGGACTCCTAATGAAAAACTGTTTTTT	CASSLGTPNEKLFF
TRBV6-8	TRBJ2-7	.	.	TGTGCCAGCGAAGAAAACACCATCTCCTACGAGCAGTACTTC	CASEENTISYEQYF
TRBV6-8	TRBJ1-1	.	few	TGTGCCACGACGGCATACAGGGAGAACACTGAAGCTTTCTTT	CATTAYRENTEAFF
TRBV11-3	TRBJ2-7	.	medium-sized	TGTGCCAGCAGTCGGGACCAGGGCCCCTACGAGCAGTACTTC	CASSRDQGPYEQYF
TRBV9	TRBJ2-5	TRBD2	large	TGTGCCAGCAGCCGACTAGCGGGAGGCCAAGAGACCCAGTACTTC	CASSRLAGGQETQYF
TRBV11-3	TRBJ2-7	TRBD2	few	TGTGCCAGCAGCCGAGATGAGATAGCGGGAGGGCCCCAGCAGTACTTC	CASSRDEIAGGPQQYF
TRBV9	TRBJ2-2	.	few	TGTGCCAGCAGCGTAGTTGATCGGGGGACCGGGGAGCTGTTTTTT	CASSVVDRGTGELFF
TRBV30	TRBJ2-3	.	.	TGTGCCTGGAGTACTAGTGCGAAATATACGCAGTATTTT	CAWSTSAKYTQYF